The entry that follows covers one T cell receptor (beta chain) sequence. The data stem from a study of blood T cell repertoires in COVID-19. Turning to the study itself: The samples span acute and convalescent COVID-19 from the United States, Italy and Spain. PBMCs, B-cell-depleted T cells, or T cells were the source of the cDNA or gDNA that made up the material.

Methods used by the authors: Amplification from reference gene primers served as the basis for estimated nucleated cell counts. Clones were sequenced by immunoSEQ multiplex PCR, and TCRdb holds only the in-frame ones, with some missing. The V and J calls and the clone size are those of that table, but D and trimming were determined from the DNA. The data hold some 160,000 clones, with 80% to 85% observed a single time. This receptor was taken from a man aged 70 or older with active or convalescent COVID-19. Sample: peripheral blood.

The CDR3: CASSYGTRNEKLFF. In DNA, the CDR3 is TGTGCCAGCAGTTACGGGACACGGAATGAAAAACTGTTTTTT. The rearrangement links TRBV6-5 to TRBJ1-4; D perhaps matches TRBD1 (6 bases). The V gene's germline CDR1 is MNHEY and CDR2 SVGAGI. The CDR3 spans 14 residues. V lost 2 bases and J 5 bases, leaving 9 bases between the germline ends.